Sequencing of this TCR beta chain was carried out in a study of blood T cell repertoires in COVID-19. At the level of the study: Sources were T cells, B-cell-depleted T cells, or PBMCs; the material itself was cDNA or gDNA.

This table comes from immunoSEQ multiplex PCR, and its TCRdb copy is limited to in-frame clones, with some not included. Among roughly 190,000 clones, roughly 80% were seen once, and the ten largest hold 2.6%. CDR3 length: 15 residues. CDR1 is LGHDT and CDR2 is YNNKEL in the germline V gene (reference sequence). The V end lost 8 bases, the J end lost 4 bases, and 20 bases lay between the germline ends. The rearrangement links TRBV3-1 (or the pseudogene TRBV3-2) to TRBJ2-5, with D possibly TRBD2 on 7 matching bases. This TCR came from a human donor with acute or convalescent COVID-19. The donor label of this sample is uncertain. The sequenced sample was peripheral blood. The CDR3 bases are TGTGCCAGCCTCCCCGGCGGACTAGGGGGAGAGACCCAGTACTTC. Amino acids: CASLPGGLGGETQYF.